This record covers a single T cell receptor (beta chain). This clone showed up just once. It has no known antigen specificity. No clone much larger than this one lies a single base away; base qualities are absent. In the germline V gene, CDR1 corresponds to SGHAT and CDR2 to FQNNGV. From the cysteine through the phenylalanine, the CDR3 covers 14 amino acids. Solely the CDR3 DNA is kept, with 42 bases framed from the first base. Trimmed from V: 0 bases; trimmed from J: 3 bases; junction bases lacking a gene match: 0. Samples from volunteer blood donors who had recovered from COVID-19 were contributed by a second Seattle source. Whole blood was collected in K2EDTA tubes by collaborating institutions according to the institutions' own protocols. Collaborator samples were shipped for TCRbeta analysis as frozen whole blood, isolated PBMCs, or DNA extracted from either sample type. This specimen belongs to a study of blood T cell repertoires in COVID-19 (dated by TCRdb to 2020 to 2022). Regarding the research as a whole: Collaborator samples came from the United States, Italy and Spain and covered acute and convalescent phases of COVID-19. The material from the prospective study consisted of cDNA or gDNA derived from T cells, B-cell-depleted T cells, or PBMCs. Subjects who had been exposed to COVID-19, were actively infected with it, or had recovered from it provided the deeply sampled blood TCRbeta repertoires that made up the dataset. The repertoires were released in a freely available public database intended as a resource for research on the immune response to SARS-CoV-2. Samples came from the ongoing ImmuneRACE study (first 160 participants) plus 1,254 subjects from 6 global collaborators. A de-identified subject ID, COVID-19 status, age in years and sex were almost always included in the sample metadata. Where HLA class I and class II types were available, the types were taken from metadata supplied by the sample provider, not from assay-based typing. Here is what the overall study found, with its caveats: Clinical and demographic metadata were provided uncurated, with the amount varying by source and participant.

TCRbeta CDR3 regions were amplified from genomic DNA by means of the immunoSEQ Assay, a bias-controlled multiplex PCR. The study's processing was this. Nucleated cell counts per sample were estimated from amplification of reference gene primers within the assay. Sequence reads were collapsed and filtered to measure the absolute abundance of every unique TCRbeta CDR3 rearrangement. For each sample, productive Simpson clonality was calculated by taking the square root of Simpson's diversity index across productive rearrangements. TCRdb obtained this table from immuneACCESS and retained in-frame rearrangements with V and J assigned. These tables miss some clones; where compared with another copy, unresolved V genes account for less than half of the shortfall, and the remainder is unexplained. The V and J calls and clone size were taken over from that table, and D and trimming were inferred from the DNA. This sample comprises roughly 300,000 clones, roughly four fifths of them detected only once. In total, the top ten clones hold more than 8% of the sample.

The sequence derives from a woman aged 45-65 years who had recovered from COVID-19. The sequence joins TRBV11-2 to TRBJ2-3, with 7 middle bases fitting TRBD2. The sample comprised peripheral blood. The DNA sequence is TGTGCCAGCAGCTTAGAGGGACTAACAGATACGCAGTATTTT. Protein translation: CASSLEGLTDTQYF.